This entry describes one TCR beta chain. Which antigen it targets is not known. No base quality values were provided; no much bigger clone lies one nucleotide off. This entry belongs to a study of blood T cell repertoires in COVID-19 (dated by TCRdb to the early 2020s). Context from the whole study: Collaborator samples came from the United States, Italy and Spain and covered acute and convalescent phases of COVID-19. The prospective study material was composed of cDNA or gDNA derived from T cells, B-cell-depleted T cells, or PBMCs. The dataset comprised deeply sampled blood TCRbeta repertoires from subjects exposed to, actively infected with, or recovered from COVID-19. A freely available public database, intended as a resource for researchers studying the immune response to SARS-CoV-2, is where the repertoires were released. The samples were drawn from the first 160 participants of the ongoing ImmuneRACE study and from 950 to 1,500 subjects provided by 6 global collaborators. A de-identified subject ID, COVID-19 status, age in years and sex were almost always included in the sample metadata. Where available, HLA class I and class II types were obtained from metadata supplied by the sample provider rather than from assay-based typing.

Points the paper makes about the study in general: How much clinical and demographic metadata was included differed by source and by participant, and the metadata was provided uncurated.

CDR1 MGHRA and CDR2 YSYEKL were looked up in the germline V gene. Germline trimming amounts to 2 bases on V and 7 bases on J, with 7 as the count of junction bases outside the gene matches. The CDR3 starts with the cysteine, ends with the phenylalanine, and has 15 residues. Only the CDR3 part of the read is kept: 45 bases, read in frame from the first base. The immunoSEQ Assay, a bias-controlled multiplex PCR, was used to amplify TCRbeta CDR3 regions from genomic DNA. The source study handled its data this way. The number of nucleated cells in each sample was estimated from the amplification of reference gene primers within the assay. To quantify the absolute abundance of each unique TCRbeta CDR3 rearrangement, sequence reads were collapsed and filtered. For each sample, productive Simpson clonality was calculated as the square root of Simpson's diversity index over productive rearrangements. Imported from immuneACCESS, the table was reduced by TCRdb to in-frame sequences with V and J called. These copies leave out some clones; in studies compared against another copy, an unresolved V gene accounts for under half, and the cause of the remainder is not known. That table gives V, J and clone size, and the DNA gave D and trimming. The table for this sample lists about 480,000 clones; 85% to 90% of them were counted only once. Together, the top ten hold roughly 7.4% of the sample.

One collaborating source in Seattle enrolled patients during active infection and followed them longitudinally through the course of disease. Collaborating institutions collected whole blood in K2EDTA tubes following their own protocols. For TCRbeta analysis, collaborator samples were shipped as frozen whole blood, as isolated PBMCs, or as DNA extracted from either sample type. The sequencing input was peripheral blood. The origin of this receptor is a woman in her 50s with COVID-19, enrolled during active disease. The V gene is TRBV4-1 and the J gene is TRBJ2-1; 8 central nucleotides agree with TRBD2. The CDR3 protein sequence reads: CASSQPTSGQNEQFF. The DNA sequence follows: TGCGCCAGCAGCCAACCCACTAGCGGCCAAAATGAGCAGTTCTTC.